This TCR beta chain was recovered during a study of tumor-infiltrating lymphocytes in localized non-small cell lung cancer. Study summary: Some samples were collected after neoadjuvant chemotherapy; smokers, never-smokers and several histologies were included.

The CDR3 covers 15 residues. V trimming: 10 bases; J trimming: 0 bases; junction bases outside the gene matches: 3. Germline loops: CDR1 WNHNN, CDR2 SYGVQD (reference sequence). Sequencing used immunoSEQ multiplex PCR; TCRdb keeps in-frame clones, though not all of them. The table has 9,500 to 15,000 clones, 78% seen once. Judged by abundance, this clone is medium-sized. Its antigen is not identified. Study outcomes and limitations: Available tissue quantity limited TCR sequencing to a patient subset. Each assay used a separate piece of the same tissue. Tumor T-cell fraction was not associated with recurrence-free survival.

The source is a human donor with non-small cell lung cancer. The sequenced material came from lung tumor tissue. The chain joins TRBV10-1 to TRBJ2-1; 13 bases are a match to TRBD2. CDR3 nucleotide sequence: TGCGCCATCAGGACTAGCGGGAGCTCCTACAATGAGCAGTTCTTC. It translates to CAIRTSGSSYNEQFF.